Shown below are 27 T cell receptor beta chains from a single sample sequenced in a study of regulatory T cells in long-lasting Graves disease. As for time point: newly diagnosed GD, antithyroid drugs for less than 3 months. From RNA extracted from PBMCs, the TCR library was made. CDR3-region Arm-PCR and iRepertoire HTBI primers produced the TCR beta libraries. TCRdb re-called the multiplex PCR reads through MiXCR, storing one row per CDR3 protein. The sample records a few hundred thousand distinct CDR3 sequences, 15% to 20% being singletons. The same data also went into a second study, on T cells in Graves' hyperthyroidism and ophthalmopathy.

Here the sequenced sample was peripheral blood mononuclear cells (PBMCs), taken at new diagnosis, from a patient treated with antithyroid drugs. Receptors originate from a woman aged 18 to 35 with Graves disease.

The CDR3 is CSVDRGQSHFF. The CDR3 nucleotides read TGCAGCGTAGACAGGGGGCAATCGCACTTCTTT. The V call is TRBV29-1, the J call TRBJ1-1, with 10 bases lining up with TRBD1. The CDR3 totals 11 residues. The V gene end was trimmed by 6 bases and the J gene end by 14 bases; junction bases not matched to a gene: 9. The V gene's germline CDR1 is SQVTM and CDR2 ANQGSEA.

Remarks on this clonotype: A much larger clone lies a single base off, so this may be a read error. The chain employs TRBV28 and TRBJ2-3, with D possibly matching TRBD2 (6 bases). This CDR3 comprises 17 residues. The germline V gene has CDR1 MDHEN and CDR2 SYDVKM. Trimming took off 7 bases at V and 3 bases at J, with 23 bases between the two ends. CDR3 nucleotides: TGTGCCAGCAACTTTTATCTGGGTAGGGGAGGAACAGATACGCAGTATTTT. Amino acid sequence: CASNFYLGRGGTDTQYF.

There are many counts of this clonotype. The rearrangement joins TRBV11-1 to TRBJ1-1; D remains unclear. V was pared by 1 base and J by 7 bases, with 10 bases between. The V gene's germline CDR1 is SGHAT and CDR2 FQDESV (reference sequence). The CDR3 length is 13 residues. CDR3 DNA: TGTGCCAGCAGCTTAGTTTTCGCCCGTGAAGCTTTCTTT. It yields the protein CASSLVFAREAFF. Full variable domain (rest looked up from reference TRBV11-1 and TRBJ1-1): EAEVAQSPRYKITEKSQAVAFWCDPISGHATLYWYRQILGQGPELLVQFQDESVVDDSQLPKDRFSAERLKGVDSTLKIQPAELGDSAMYLCASSLVFAREAFFGQGTRLTVV.

In its sample, this clonotype was seen once. A clone one base away is much larger, so this may be a read error. The genes are TRBV3-1 and TRBJ2-7; D not certain. CDR1 is LGHDT and CDR2 is YNNKEL in the germline V gene (reference sequence). The CDR3 has 12 amino acids. CDR3 DNA sequence: TGTGCCAGCAGCCAAGAATCCCACGAGCGGTACTTC. Protein product: CASSQESHERYF.

This clonotype was counted ten times or more. The CDR3 reads CASSLDLGLTEAFF. In nucleotides, the CDR3 is TGTGCCAGCAGCTTAGATCTCGGCCTAACTGAAGCTTTCTTT. The chain joins TRBV11-2 to TRBJ1-1; the D is unclear. Germline CDR1 SGHAT, CDR2 FQNNGV. Between the trimmed V and J ends, which lost 0 bases and 5 bases, there was a span of 10 bases. CDR3 length: 14 residues.

At least ten counts were recorded for this clonotype. The chain recombines TRBV27 with TRBJ2-7; no reliable D call. The CDR3 consists of 16 residues. Trimming stripped 0 bases from V and 2 bases from J, with 14 bases between. Looked up from germline, CDR1 is MNHEY and CDR2 is SMNVEV (reference sequence). In DNA form, the CDR3 reads TGTGCCAGCAGTTTATCCGCTGAGGTTGAGACCTACGAGCAGTACTTC. Protein sequence: CASSLSAEVETYEQYF.

This clonotype appeared many times. The J gene is TRBJ2-3, the V gene TRBV5-1; TRBD2 matches at 9 bases. Losses at the gene ends were 7 bases for V and 2 bases for J; bases not matched to a gene: 8. This CDR3 region has 15 residues. Germline V gene data show CDR1 as SGHRS and CDR2 as YFSETQ. CDR3 sequence: CASVPSGTVTDTQYF. In DNA form, the CDR3 reads TGCGCCAGCGTTCCTAGCGGGACAGTCACAGATACGCAGTATTTT.

In its sample, this clonotype was seen many times. This sequence joins TRBV5-1 and TRBJ2-1; 9 nucleotides match TRBD2. V lost 4 bases to trimming and J lost 4 bases; unmatched junction nucleotides: 6. This CDR3 contains 15 residues. Germline V CDR1 and CDR2: SGHRS, YFSETQ. The CDR3 DNA is TGCGCCAGCAGCGCGGGGACTAGCAGTTACAATGAGCAGTTCTTC. Protein: CASSAGTSSYNEQFF. The complete variable domain, with remaining parts taken from reference TRBV5-1 and TRBJ2-1, reads KAGVTQTPRYLIKTRGQQVTLSCSPISGHRSVSWYQQTPGQGLQFLFEYFSETQRNKGNFPGRFSGRQFSNSRSEMNVSTLELGDSALYLCASSAGTSSYNEQFFGPGTRLTVL.

This clonotype was detected many times. The chain uses TRBV30 and TRBJ1-1; D remains ambiguous. This CDR3 spans 13 amino acids. The V gene lost 0 bases and the J gene lost 5 bases, with 10 bases spanning the gap. Per the germline V gene, CDR1 is GTSNPN and CDR2 is SVGIG (reference sequence). The CDR3 region is CAWSVTTRTEAFF. CDR3 coding DNA: TGTGCCTGGAGTGTAACCACGAGGACTGAAGCTTTCTTT.

About this clonotype itself: One junction end does not reproduce the germline sequence, and a read error may be involved. The rearrangement uses TRBV7-7 and TRBJ1-4; 7 nucleotides align to TRBD1. This CDR3 has 14 amino acids. In germline, CDR1 is SSHAT, CDR2 FNYEAQ (reference sequence). The CDR3 reads CASSYRGGYEKLFF. The CDR3 bases are TGTGCTAGCAGTTACAGGGGCGGTTATGAAAAACTGTTTTTT.

There are many counts of this clonotype. The chain uses TRBV20-1 and TRBJ2-7; TRBD1 aligns across 11 bases. Losses at the gene ends were 1 base for V and 2 bases for J; bases not matched to a gene: 10. This CDR3 is 17 amino acids long. The germline CDR1 and CDR2 sequences are DFQATT and SNEGSKA (reference sequence). CDR3 DNA sequence: TGCAGTGCTAGAGTGGACAGGGGGCTGATGATGCCCTACGAGCAGTACTTC. It yields the protein CSARVDRGLMMPYEQYF.

The table lists this clonotype with many counts. The chain employs TRBV5-1 and TRBJ2-7; 7 bases align to TRBD1. The CDR3 is made up of 14 amino acids. Germline assignment: CDR1 SGHRS and CDR2 YFSETQ. Trimming at V came to 0 bases and at J to 6 bases, leaving 6 bases not matched to a gene. The CDR3 DNA is TGCGCCAGCAGCTTGGGGGACAGTCTCGCCGAGCAGTACTTC. Translation gives CASSLGDSLAEQYF. The whole variable domain, filled in from reference TRBV5-1 and TRBJ2-7, reads KAGVTQTPRYLIKTRGQQVTLSCSPISGHRSVSWYQQTPGQGLQFLFEYFSETQRNKGNFPGRFSGRQFSNSRSEMNVSTLELGDSALYLCASSLGDSLAEQYFGPGTRLTVT.

The DNA of the CDR3 is TGCAGTGCTCCTCGGGGTGCGCGAGGCTACACCTTC. It codes for CSAPRGARGYTF. The chain employs TRBV20-1 and TRBJ1-2; D uncertain. Trimming removed 5 bases from V and 8 bases from J, with 15 bases in between. CDR3 length equals 12 residues. Germline V CDR1 and CDR2: DFQATT, SNEGSKA (reference sequence).

This clonotype was observed a few times. The chain joins TRBV19 to TRBJ2-3; D gene ambiguous. The CDR3 sequence is 15 residues long. Germline V gene sequence: CDR1 LNHDA, CDR2 SQIVND (reference sequence). With 7 bases removed from V and 1 base from J, the gap between germline ends came to 15 bases. CDR3 bases: TGTGCCAGTAATTTTCGACACGCCCGCACAGATACGCAGTATTTT. It yields the protein CASNFRHARTDTQYF.

This chain links TRBV30 with TRBJ2-5, with D possibly TRBD2 on 6 matching bases. V lost 0 bases and J 2 bases, leaving 16 bases between the germline ends. CDR3 length: 16 amino acids. Per the germline V gene, CDR1 is GTSNPN and CDR2 is SVGIG (reference sequence). Here the CDR3 DNA reads TGTGCCTGGAGTGTAGGCGGGGCGACACTACAAGAGACCCAGTACTTC. Encoded protein: CAWSVGGATLQETQYF.

There are many counts of this clonotype. This chain joins TRBV10-3 and TRBJ1-2; D uncertain. The CDR3 totals 16 residues. CDR1 and CDR2 from the germline V gene are ENHRY and SYGVKD. V lost 4 bases, J lost 1 base, and 16 bases lay in between. DNA for the CDR3: TGTGCCATCAGTGTTAGGTCGGCAACCCGTAACTATGGCTACACCTTC. Translating gives CAISVRSATRNYGYTF.

The genes are TRBV6-2 or TRBV6-3 and TRBJ1-3; 11 bases line up with TRBD1. This CDR3 is 17 amino acids long. V shed 2 bases, J shed 3 bases, and the junction held 6 bases outside the gene matches. From germline, CDR1 is MNHEY and CDR2 SVGEGT. The CDR3 loop reads CASSYLGQGAGGNTIYF. CDR3 nucleotide sequence: TGTGCCAGCAGTTACCTCGGACAGGGGGCAGGTGGAAACACCATATATTTT.

In this sample, this clonotype turned up a few times. This sequence joins TRBV7-9 and TRBJ1-5, with 7 positions matching TRBD1. Germline V gives CDR1 SEHNR, CDR2 FQNEAQ (reference sequence). Unmatched junction bases numbered 3, after V lost 2 bases and J lost 2 bases. This CDR3 has 15 residues. The DNA of the CDR3 is TGTGCCAGCAGCTTACAGGGGGAAGGCAATCAGCCCCAGCATTTT. Translation: CASSLQGEGNQPQHF.

The chain employs TRBV5-1 and TRBJ2-2, with 7 bases that match TRBD1. Germline V gene sequence: CDR1 SGHRS, CDR2 YFSETQ. V lost 4 bases and J lost 5; bases outside the gene matches: 5. The CDR3 has 14 residues. This chain's CDR3 is CASSTNRGTGELFF. As DNA, the CDR3 is TGCGCCAGCAGCACAAACAGGGGAACCGGGGAGCTGTTTTTT.

The chain links TRBV10-1 to TRBJ1-6; no clear D. The germline V and J ends were trimmed by 2 bases and 9 bases, with 8 bases remaining between them. The CDR3 has 13 residues. Looked up from germline, CDR1 is WNHNN and CDR2 is SYGVQD (reference sequence). CDR3 in amino acids: CASSEGLASPLHF. CDR3 coding DNA: TGCGCCAGCAGTGAGGGGTTGGCTTCACCCCTCCACTTT.

This clonotype was observed at least ten times. V is TRBV3-1 and J is TRBJ1-2, with D unresolved. V was clipped by 4 bases and J by 4 bases, with 16 bases between them. The CDR3 sequence is 15 residues long. CDR1 and CDR2 from the germline V gene are LGHDT and YNNKEL (reference sequence). The CDR3 protein is CASSRMGSRTYGYTF. The CDR3 DNA follows: TGTGCCAGCAGCCGGATGGGCAGTAGGACCTATGGCTACACCTTC.

A few counts support this clonotype. The chain recombines TRBV12-3 or TRBV12-4 with TRBJ2-7; D unclear. Trimming removed 6 bases at V and 2 bases at J, with 11 bases between. CDR3 size: 13 residues. CDR3 sequence (DNA): TGTGCCAGCAGCACTTTCCCTGCCTACGAGCAGTACTTC. Translating gives CASSTFPAYEQYF.

At least ten counts were recorded for this clonotype. This sequence joins TRBV4-1 and TRBJ2-7; 7 bases are a match to TRBD2. Trimming removed 1 base from V and 4 bases from J; junction bases left unmatched: 7. The CDR3 loop spans 15 amino acids. The germline V gene encodes CDR1 MGHRA and CDR2 YSYEKL. In DNA form, the CDR3 reads TGCGCCAGCAGCCAAGTTGAGGGAGGGGTTTACGAGCAGTACTTC. It encodes CASSQVEGGVYEQYF.

The CDR3 coding sequence is TGCAGTGCGCCCCACAGGGGGAACTCCTACAATGAGCAGTTCTTC. Its translation: CSAPHRGNSYNEQFF. The V call is TRBV20-1, the J call TRBJ2-1, with 8 bases aligning to TRBD1. V trimming: 6 bases; J trimming: 0 bases; junction bases outside the gene matches: 7. The CDR3 consists of 15 residues. Germline CDR1 and CDR2: DFQATT and SNEGSKA (reference sequence).

V is TRBV27 and J is TRBJ2-2; D remains ambiguous. The CDR3 has 13 amino acids. The germline V gene has CDR1 MNHEY and CDR2 SMNVEV (reference sequence). Trimming left V 8 bases short and J 4 bases short, with 11 bases between. The CDR3, as DNA: TGTGCCAGCGCAGGTCCCCCCACCGGGGAGCTGTTTTTT. Translated: CASAGPPTGELFF.

This clonotype came up many times. V is TRBV2 and J is TRBJ2-1; 13 positions match TRBD2. Germline assignment: CDR1 SNHLY and CDR2 FYNNEI. V lost 2 bases, J lost 5 bases, and 9 bases stayed unmatched. There are 18 residues in the CDR3. This CDR3 reads CASSERTSGGPTNNEQFF. The CDR3 DNA reads as TGTGCCAGCAGTGAACGGACTAGCGGGGGTCCAACAAACAATGAGCAGTTCTTC.

This chain joins TRBV5-1 and TRBJ2-1, with 10 bases matching TRBD1. Germline values: CDR1 SGHRS, CDR2 YFSETQ. V shed 4 bases, J shed 8 bases, and the junction held 18 bases outside the gene matches. There are 18 residues in the CDR3. CDR3 DNA sequence: TGCGCCAGCAGCCTCCCCGGGACAGGGGAGTACGTACTGGATGAGCAGTTCTTC. Translation gives CASSLPGTGEYVLDEQFF.